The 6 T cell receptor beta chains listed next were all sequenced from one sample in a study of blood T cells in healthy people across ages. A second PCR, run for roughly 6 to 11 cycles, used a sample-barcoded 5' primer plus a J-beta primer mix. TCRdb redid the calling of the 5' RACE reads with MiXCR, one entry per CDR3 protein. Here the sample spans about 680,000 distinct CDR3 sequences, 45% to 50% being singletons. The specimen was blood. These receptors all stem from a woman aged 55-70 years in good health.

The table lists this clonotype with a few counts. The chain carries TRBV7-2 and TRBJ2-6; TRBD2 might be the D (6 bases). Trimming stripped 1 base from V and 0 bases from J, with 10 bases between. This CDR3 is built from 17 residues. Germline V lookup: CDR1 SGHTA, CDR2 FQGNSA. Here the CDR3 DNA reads TGTGCCAGCAGCTTAGGGAAGACTAGCTCTGGGGCCAACGTCCTGACTTTC. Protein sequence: CASSLGKTSSGANVLTF.

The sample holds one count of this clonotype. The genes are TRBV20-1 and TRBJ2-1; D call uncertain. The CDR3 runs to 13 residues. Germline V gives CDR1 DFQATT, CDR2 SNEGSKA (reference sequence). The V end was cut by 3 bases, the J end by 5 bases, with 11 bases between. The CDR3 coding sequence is TGCAGTGCTAGTACGTGGCAGAACAATGAGCAGTTCTTC. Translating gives CSASTWQNNEQFF.

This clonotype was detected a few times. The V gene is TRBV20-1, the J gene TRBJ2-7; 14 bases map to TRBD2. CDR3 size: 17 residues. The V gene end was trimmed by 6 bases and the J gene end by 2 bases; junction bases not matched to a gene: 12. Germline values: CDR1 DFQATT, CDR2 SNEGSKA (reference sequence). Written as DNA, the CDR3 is TGCAGTGCCTTCGGACTAGCGGGAGGAGGGACACCCTACGAGCAGTACTTC. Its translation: CSAFGLAGGGTPYEQYF.

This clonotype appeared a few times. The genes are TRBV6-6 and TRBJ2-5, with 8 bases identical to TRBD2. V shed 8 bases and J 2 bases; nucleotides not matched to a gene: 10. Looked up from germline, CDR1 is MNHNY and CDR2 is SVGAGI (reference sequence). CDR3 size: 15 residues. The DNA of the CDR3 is TGTGCCAGCGTTCCATTAGCGGGAAGACAAGAGACCCAGTACTTC. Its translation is CASVPLAGRQETQYF.

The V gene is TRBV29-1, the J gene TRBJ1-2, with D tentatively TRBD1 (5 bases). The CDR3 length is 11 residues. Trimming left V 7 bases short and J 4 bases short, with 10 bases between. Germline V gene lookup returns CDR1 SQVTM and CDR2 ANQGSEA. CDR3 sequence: CSAAGPYGYTF. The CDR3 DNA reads TGCAGCGCCGCGGGGCCCTATGGCTACACCTTC.

CDR3 nucleotide sequence: TGTGCCAGCAGCCCAGAGGAGAAAAGGAACACTGAAGCTTTCTTT. This translates into CASSPEEKRNTEAFF. This chain links TRBV14 with TRBJ1-1; unclear D gene. V was trimmed by 4 bases and J by 1 base, leaving 13 bases between them. In germline, CDR1 is SGHDN, CDR2 FVKESK. The CDR3 is made up of 15 amino acids.